These 26 T cell receptor beta chains share one sample of origin, sequenced in a study of T cell responses to AZD1222 COVID-19 vaccine (dated by TCRdb to the early 2020s). The library was made by the immunoSEQ multiplex PCR assay. TCRdb holds this immuneACCESS table with in-frame rearrangements only. Some clones are missing; in checked studies, unresolved V genes explain under half, and the rest has no known cause. The sample table holds tens of thousands of clones, of which around 88% were seen once. Approximately 19% of the sample comes from the top ten. According to the study, the label for this sample's time point signals: baseline before first vaccination. The sequencing used peripheral blood, collected on day 0 of AZD1222 vaccination. These receptors came from an adult in good health.

This chain uses TRBV11-2 with TRBJ2-1, with 9 bases aligning to TRBD2. The CDR3 is 19 amino acids. V shed 3 bases and J 9 bases; nucleotides not matched to a gene: 21. Per the germline V gene, CDR1 is SGHAT and CDR2 is FQNNGV. CDR3 sequence (DNA): TGTGCCAGCAGCTTTCTTTCGGTTGGGGCTAGCGGGATCAGAGGTGAGCAGTTCTTC. Translation gives CASSFLSVGASGIRGEQFF.

The chain employs TRBV10-1 and TRBJ2-1; 7 nucleotides match TRBD2. With 4 bases clipped from V and 1 base from J, the junction kept 1 base outside the gene matches. The CDR3 has 14 residues. Per the germline V gene, CDR1 is WNHNN and CDR2 is SYGVQD (reference sequence). CDR3 loop: CASSGAGSYNEQFF. The CDR3 coding sequence is TGCGCCAGCAGTGGAGCGGGATCCTACAATGAGCAGTTCTTC.

The CDR3 spells CASSLVGTGANVLTF. The DNA for the CDR3 is TGCGCCAGCAGCTTGGTTGGAACTGGGGCCAACGTCCTGACTTTC. The chain couples TRBV5-1 to TRBJ2-6, with D hard to call. The CDR3 has 15 residues. V was shortened by 0 bases and J by 2 bases, with 6 bases between the two germline ends. Germline CDR1 and CDR2: SGHRS and YFSETQ.

The chain has TRBV5-1 and TRBJ1-2, with D perhaps matching TRBD1 (6 bases). CDR3 size: 13 residues. The ends were cut back, 4 bases at V and 3 bases at J, with 10 bases in the middle. Per the germline V gene, CDR1 is SGHRS and CDR2 is YFSETQ. The CDR3 DNA sequence: TGCGCCAGCAGCGAGGACAGCGACTATGGCTACACCTTC. Translated: CASSEDSDYGYTF.

The chain uses TRBV9 and TRBJ2-5; perhaps TRBD1 as D (5 bases). The germline V and J ends were trimmed by 0 bases and 2 bases, with 17 bases remaining between them. There are 17 residues in the CDR3. The germline gives CDR1 SGDLS, CDR2 YYNGEE. CDR3 nucleotide sequence: TGTGCCAGCAGCGTAGGCCCCCTAGGGGCTTTACAAGAGACCCAGTACTTC. Translated: CASSVGPLGALQETQYF.

The chain combines TRBV19 with TRBJ2-2; 7 bases agree with TRBD1. CDR3 size: 17 residues. In germline, CDR1 is LNHDA, CDR2 SQIVND (reference sequence). Germline trimming cut 3 bases from V and 0 bases from J; bases unmatched to any gene: 7. CDR3 nucleotides: TGTGCCAGTAGTATTCGACCCCAGGGGGCGAACACCGGGGAGCTGTTTTTT. This sequence encodes CASSIRPQGANTGELFF.

The chain couples TRBV5-1 to TRBJ2-3; possibly TRBD2 for D (6 bases). Germline V gene lookup returns CDR1 SGHRS and CDR2 YFSETQ. V lost 4 bases to trimming and J lost 5 bases, with 17 bases between them. The CDR3 length is 15 residues. The chain's CDR3 is CASSAEGLGGDTQYF. CDR3 sequence (DNA): TGCGCCAGCAGCGCGGAGGGCCTGGGGGGAGATACGCAGTATTTT.

The genes are TRBV15 and TRBJ2-7; the D is unclear. The CDR3 extends over 14 amino acids. Germline loops: CDR1 LNHNV, CDR2 YYDKDF (reference sequence). Trimming stripped 0 bases from V and 3 bases from J, with 9 bases between. In DNA, the CDR3 is TGTGCCACCAGCAGAGATCCCAGCGACTACGAGCAGTACTTC. It codes for CATSRDPSDYEQYF.

The chain joins TRBV28 to TRBJ1-1; possibly TRBD1 for D (6 bases). Germline-derived CDR1 and CDR2 are MDHEN and SYDVKM. The CDR3 spans 11 residues. CDR3 nucleotides: TGTGCAGGGGGTTCCGACACTGAAGCTTTCTTT. Amino acids: CAGGSDTEAFF.

V gene TRBV5-4 combines with J gene TRBJ1-2, with D hard to call. From germline, CDR1 is SGHNT and CDR2 YYREEE (reference sequence). Trimming shortened V by 5 bases and J by 4 bases, and 15 bases separated the two germline ends. The CDR3 is 14 amino acids. The CDR3 here is CASRRASDPYGYTF. The CDR3 region has the DNA TGTGCCAGCAGGAGGGCCTCGGACCCCTATGGCTACACCTTC.

This chain links TRBV10-3 with TRBJ1-5; 7 positions match TRBD1. The CDR3 contains 14 residues. The ends lost 2 bases at V and 5 bases at J; junction bases unmatched: 3. The V gene's germline CDR1 is ENHRY and CDR2 SYGVKD. CDR3 DNA: TGTGCCATCAGTGAGAGGCAGGGGGATCAGCCCCAGCATTTT. Translating it yields CAISERQGDQPQHF.

V gene TRBV19 combines with J gene TRBJ2-7; 8 positions agree with TRBD2. V lost 3 bases to trimming and J lost 5 bases; unmatched junction nucleotides: 6. The length of the CDR3 is 14 residues. Germline V CDR1 and CDR2: LNHDA, SQIVND (reference sequence). The CDR3 DNA reads as TGTGCCAGTAGTATGGGGACTAGTCTCCACGAGCAGTACTTC. Its protein is CASSMGTSLHEQYF.

The CDR3 is CASSLTALGRIDSGNTIYF. The DNA for the CDR3 is TGCGCCAGCAGCTTGACCGCCCTTGGACGGATAGACTCTGGAAACACCATATATTTT. The genes are TRBV5-1 and TRBJ1-3; D uncertain. The germline V gene has CDR1 SGHRS and CDR2 YFSETQ. The CDR3 covers 19 residues. The germline V and J ends were trimmed by 1 base and 0 bases, with 20 bases remaining between them.

This clone has a single count. The V call is TRBV2, the J call TRBJ2-7; D gene uncertain. The germline V gene encodes CDR1 SNHLY and CDR2 FYNNEI. V was trimmed by 5 bases and J by 3 bases, leaving 17 bases between them. The CDR3 spans 15 residues. The DNA of the CDR3 is TGTGCCAGCAGTAGGGAAGAAGGCCCCCACTACGAGCAGTACTTC. This codes for CASSREEGPHYEQYF.

This clone appeared a single time. The genes are TRBV28 and TRBJ1-6, with 8 bases aligning to TRBD1. The CDR3 runs 15 residues. Unmatched junction bases numbered 6, after V lost 2 bases and J lost 9 bases. Germline CDR1 and CDR2: MDHEN and SYDVKM. CDR3 DNA sequence: TGTGCCAGCAGTTTAGGACAGGGATTCCCTTCACCCCTCCACTTT. Protein product: CASSLGQGFPSPLHF.

This chain links TRBV30 with TRBJ1-1; a weak D match, TRBD1 (5 bases). The CDR3 covers 14 residues. The germline gives CDR1 GTSNPN, CDR2 SVGIG (reference sequence). Trimming shortened V by 4 bases and J by 1 base, and 13 bases separated the two germline ends. The CDR3 DNA reads as TGTGCCTGGAACTTCCTGAGGGGGAACACTGAAGCTTTCTTT. Translation gives CAWNFLRGNTEAFF.

The chain couples TRBV29-1 to TRBJ1-1; TRBD1 might be the D (5 bases). V lost 7 bases to trimming and J lost 4 bases, with 19 bases between them. Germline CDR1 and CDR2: SQVTM and ANQGSEA. CDR3 length: 14 residues. CDR3 DNA: TGCAGCGCGATCCTCTGGGGCGGAAGCACTGAAGCTTTCTTT. Amino acids: CSAILWGGSTEAFF.

The V and J genes are TRBV5-1 and TRBJ1-2, with TRBD1 matching 8 bases. The V and J ends lost 0 bases and 6 bases, in that order; junction bases with no gene match: 7. The germline gives CDR1 SGHRS, CDR2 YFSETQ. The CDR3 sequence is 15 residues long. The CDR3 DNA sequence: TGCGCCAGCAGCTTGGTATCAGGGGGCGCGGATGGCTACACCTTC. Its protein product is CASSLVSGGADGYTF.

The V gene is TRBV19, the J gene TRBJ2-1, with TRBD1 as a possible D gene (5 bases). This CDR3 is 11 amino acids long. V gave up 5 bases and J gave up 11 bases, with 10 bases separating them. Germline assignment: CDR1 LNHDA and CDR2 SQIVND (reference sequence). The DNA of the CDR3 is TGTGCCAGTAGTCAAGACAGAAAGCAGTTCTTC. It translates to CASSQDRKQFF.

The chain employs TRBV21-1 and TRBJ1-6. TRBV21-1 is reported as a pseudogene. The CDR3 sequence is 22 residues long. The CDR3, as DNA: TGTGCCAGCAGCCCCCTAGAGAAGGCCCTAGGCGGGGTGAGCTCCTATAATTCACCCCTCCACTTT. Its translation: CASSPLEKALGGVSSYNSPLHF.

V gene TRBV19 combines with J gene TRBJ2-1, with 8 bases fitting TRBD1. The CDR3 is 17 amino acids. Germline CDR1 is LNHDA and CDR2 is SQIVND (reference sequence). Trimming took 4 bases from V and 3 from J; bases not matched to a gene: 11. The CDR3 reads CASSTGQGQLNYNEQFF. The CDR3 bases are TGTGCCAGTAGTACAGGACAGGGACAGTTAAACTACAATGAGCAGTTCTTC.

This clone was observed once. The chain recombines TRBV2 with TRBJ1-3; D uncertain. The CDR3 is made up of 15 amino acids. Germline CDR1 SNHLY, CDR2 FYNNEI. V was cut by 7 bases and J by 1 base, with 14 bases left in between. The DNA of the CDR3 is TGTGCCAGCACCCCTGATCGGGTGTCTGGAAACACCATATATTTT. It encodes CASTPDRVSGNTIYF.

J is TRBJ2-7 and V is TRBV5-6; tentatively, D is TRBD1 or TRBD2 (6 bases each). The CDR3 has 14 residues. In germline, CDR1 is SGHDT, CDR2 YYEEEE. Trimming left V 5 bases short and J 3 bases short, with 15 bases between. Here the CDR3 reads CASSDRRGVYEQYF. The CDR3 DNA reads TGTGCCAGCAGTGACAGGAGGGGAGTCTACGAGCAGTACTTC.

The rearrangement joins TRBV3-1 (or the pseudogene TRBV3-2) to TRBJ2-3; 7 nucleotides match TRBD1. CDR3 length: 15 residues. V gave up 3 bases and J gave up 2 bases; unmatched junction bases: 5. CDR1 is LGHDT, CDR2 YNNKEL, per germline (reference sequence). CDR3 amino acids: CASSQGQLYTDTQYF. The CDR3 nucleotides read TGTGCCAGCAGCCAGGGACAGCTTTACACAGATACGCAGTATTTT.

The sample holds a few counts of this clone. The chain combines TRBV19 with TRBJ1-5, with D possibly TRBD1 on 6 matching bases. This CDR3 has 15 amino acids. Trimming left V 6 bases short and J 7 bases short, with 19 bases between. The germline CDR1 and CDR2 sequences are LNHDA and SQIVND (reference sequence). CDR3 residues: CASRDRDQGYQPQHF. The CDR3 nucleotides are TGTGCCAGTAGAGACCGGGACCAGGGGTACCAGCCCCAGCATTTT.

This chain uses TRBV18 with TRBJ2-1; 9 bases fit TRBD1. The CDR3 is made up of 14 amino acids. The V gene's germline CDR1 is KGHSH and CDR2 LQKENI. The J segment lost 4 bases and the V segment lost 3 bases, leaving 1 base of the junction unmatched. CDR3 protein: CASSPGQGYNEQFF. The CDR3 DNA reads as TGTGCCAGCTCACCGGGACAGGGATACAATGAGCAGTTCTTC.